The source of this TCR beta chain is a study of T cell responses to AZD1222 COVID-19 vaccine. Germline V CDR1 and CDR2: SGDLS, YYNGEE. The CDR3 consists of 16 residues. Trimming cost V 0 bases and J 9 bases, with 16 bases left between them. Only in-frame clones appear in the TCRdb table, and some are missing; sequencing was by immunoSEQ multiplex PCR. Of roughly 130,000 clones listed, about 90% are singletons. The chain uses TRBV9 and TRBJ1-6; a possible D gene is TRBD1 (5 bases). Sequencing was performed on peripheral blood, taken on day 0 of AZD1222 vaccination. This clonotype was sampled from an adult in good health. The CDR3 bases are TGTGCCAGCAGCGTAGGGGGTCAGGGTAGGACTTCACCCCTCCACTTT. It encodes CASSVGGQGRTSPLHF. Full variable domain (missing parts from reference TRBV9 and TRBJ1-6): DSGVTQTPKHLITATGQRVTLRCSPRSGDLSVYWYQQSLDQGLQFLIQYYNGEERAKGNILERFSAQQFPDLHSELNLSSLELGDSALYFCASSVGGQGRTSPLHFGNGTRLTVT.